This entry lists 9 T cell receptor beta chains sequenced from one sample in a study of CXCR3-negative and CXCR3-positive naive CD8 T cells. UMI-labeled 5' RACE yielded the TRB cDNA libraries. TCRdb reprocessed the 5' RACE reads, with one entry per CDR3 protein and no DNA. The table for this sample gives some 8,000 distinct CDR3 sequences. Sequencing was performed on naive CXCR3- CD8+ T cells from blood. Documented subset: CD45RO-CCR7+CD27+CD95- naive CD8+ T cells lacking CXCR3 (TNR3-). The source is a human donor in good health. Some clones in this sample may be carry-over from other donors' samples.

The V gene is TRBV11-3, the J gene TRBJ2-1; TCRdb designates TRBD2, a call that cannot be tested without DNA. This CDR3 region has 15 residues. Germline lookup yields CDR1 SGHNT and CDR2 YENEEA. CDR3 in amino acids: CASSQTSGEWNEQFF. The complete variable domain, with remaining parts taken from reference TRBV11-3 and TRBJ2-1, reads EAGVVQSPRYKIIEKKQPVAFWCNPISGHNTLYWYLQNLGQGPELLIRYENEEAVDDSQLPKDRFSAERLKGVDSTLKIQPAELGDSAVYLCASSQTSGEWNEQFFGPGTRLTVL.

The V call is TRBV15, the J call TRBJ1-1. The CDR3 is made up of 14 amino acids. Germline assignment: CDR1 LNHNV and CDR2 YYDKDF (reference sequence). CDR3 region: CATSRDRKNTEAFF.

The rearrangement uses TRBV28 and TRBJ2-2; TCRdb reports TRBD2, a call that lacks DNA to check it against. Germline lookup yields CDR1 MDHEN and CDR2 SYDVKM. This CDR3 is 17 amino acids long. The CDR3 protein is CASSSASGRGTVGELFF.

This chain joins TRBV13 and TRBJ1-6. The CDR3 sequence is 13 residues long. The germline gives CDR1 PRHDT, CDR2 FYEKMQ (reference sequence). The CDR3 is CAIQRDSGSPLHF.

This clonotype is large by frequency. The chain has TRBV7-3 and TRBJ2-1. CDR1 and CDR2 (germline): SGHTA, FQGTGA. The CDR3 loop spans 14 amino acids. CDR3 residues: CASSLDETYNEQFF.

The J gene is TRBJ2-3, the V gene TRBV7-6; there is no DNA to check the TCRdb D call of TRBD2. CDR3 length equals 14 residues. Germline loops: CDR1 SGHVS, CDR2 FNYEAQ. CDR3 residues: CASRPERGADTQYF.

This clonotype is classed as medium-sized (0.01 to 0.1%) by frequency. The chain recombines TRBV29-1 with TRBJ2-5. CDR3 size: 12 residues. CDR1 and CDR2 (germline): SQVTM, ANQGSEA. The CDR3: CSVVVLGETQYF.

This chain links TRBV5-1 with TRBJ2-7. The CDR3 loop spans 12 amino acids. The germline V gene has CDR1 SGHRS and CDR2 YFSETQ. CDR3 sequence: CASSLYQDEQYF.

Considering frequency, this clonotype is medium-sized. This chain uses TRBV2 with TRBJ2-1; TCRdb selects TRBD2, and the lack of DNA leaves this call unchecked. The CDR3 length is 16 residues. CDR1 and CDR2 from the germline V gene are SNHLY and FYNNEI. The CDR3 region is CASSDLTSGAYNEQFF.